These 16 T cell receptor beta chains originate from one sample sequenced in a study of T-cell reconstitution after alpha-beta-depleted transplantation in children. Preparation of the TCRbeta library used unique molecular identifiers. TCRdb re-called the PCR reads with MiXCR, one entry per CDR3 protein. The table has about 500,000 distinct CDR3 sequences, less than 35% seen once. Specimen: PBMCs from the stem cell graft donor, collected from the stem cell graft. All receptors derive from a human donor who donated a stem cell graft to a child with aplastic anemia.

J is TRBJ1-2 and V is TRBV7-9; 7 bases are a match to TRBD1. The CDR3 is made up of 15 amino acids. CDR1 and CDR2 from the germline V gene are SEHNR and FQNEAQ (reference sequence). With 5 bases clipped from V and 5 bases from J, the junction kept 11 bases outside the gene matches. The CDR3 sequence is CASSAQTGIGYGYTF. CDR3 bases: TGTGCCAGCAGCGCACAGACAGGGATTGGGTATGGCTACACCTTC.

This clonotype was observed a handful of times. The rearrangement links TRBV2 to TRBJ2-4, with D maybe TRBD2 (6 bases). This CDR3 spans 14 amino acids. Germline CDR1 reads SNHLY; CDR2 reads FYNNEI. V lost 2 bases and J 1 base, leaving 6 bases between the germline ends. DNA for the CDR3: TGTGCCAGCAGTGAACGGGGGGCCAAAAACATTCAGTACTTC. It codes for CASSERGAKNIQYF. The full variable domain, in which reference TRBV2 and TRBJ2-4 provide the parts outside the CDR3, is EPEVTQTPSHQVTQMGQEVILRCVPISNHLYFYWYRQILGQKVEFLVSFYNNEISEKSEIFDDQFSVERPDGSNFTLKIRSTKLEDSAMYFCASSERGAKNIQYFGAGTRLSVL.

This clonotype was seen a few times. The chain recombines TRBV5-1 with TRBJ1-1, with D perhaps matching TRBD1 (6 bases). The germline gives CDR1 SGHRS, CDR2 YFSETQ. CDR3 size: 14 residues. With 4 bases removed from V and 3 bases from J, the gap between germline ends came to 13 bases. The CDR3 loop reads CASSETGSDTEAFF. DNA of the CDR3: TGCGCCAGCAGCGAAACAGGGTCGGACACTGAAGCTTTCTTT.

The chain has TRBV5-1 and TRBJ2-1, with TRBD2 matching 9 bases. The V and J ends lost 4 bases and 2 bases, in that order; junction bases with no gene match: 16. Per the germline V gene, CDR1 is SGHRS and CDR2 is YFSETQ. The CDR3 sequence is 19 residues long. Written as DNA, the CDR3 is TGCGCCAGCAGCGGTCGTAGTCTAGCGGGAACCCTCCCCTACAATGAGCAGTTCTTC. Translating gives CASSGRSLAGTLPYNEQFF.

In this sample, this clonotype turned up a few times. The genes are TRBV20-1 and TRBJ2-1; either TRBD1 or TRBD2 may fit D (5 bases each). The CDR3 consists of 14 residues. The V gene lost 1 base and the J gene lost 9 bases, with 16 bases spanning the gap. From germline, CDR1 is DFQATT and CDR2 SNEGSKA (reference sequence). The CDR3 here is CSARVMLARGEQFF. In DNA form, the CDR3 reads TGCAGTGCTAGAGTAATGCTAGCTAGGGGTGAGCAGTTCTTC.

This chain connects TRBV6-1 to TRBJ1-4; 8 bases are shared with TRBD1. The CDR3 sequence is 15 residues long. Germline-derived CDR1 and CDR2 are MNHNS and SASEGT. Unmatched junction bases numbered 8, after V lost 7 bases and J lost 4 bases. CDR3 region: CASTRKGQDNEKLFF. The CDR3 region has the DNA TGTGCCAGCACCCGTAAGGGACAGGATAATGAAAAACTGTTTTTT.

This sequence joins TRBV7-3 and TRBJ2-2, with 8 bases that match TRBD1. The V segment lost 1 base and the J segment 4 bases; nucleotides outside the gene matches: 8. The CDR3 is 17 amino acids. The germline V gene has CDR1 SGHTA and CDR2 FQGTGA. The CDR3 loop is CASSLNEGTGPTGELFF. CDR3 DNA sequence: TGTGCCAGCAGCTTAAACGAGGGGACAGGACCCACCGGGGAGCTGTTTTTT.

The chain links TRBV6-6 to TRBJ2-6; a weak D match, TRBD1 (5 bases). The ends were cut back, 0 bases at V and 4 bases at J, with 13 bases in the middle. The germline V gene encodes CDR1 MNHNY and CDR2 SVGAGI (reference sequence). This CDR3 spans 17 amino acids. The CDR3 spells CASSYSEGASGANVLTF. The CDR3 nucleotides are TGTGCCAGCAGTTACTCGGAAGGGGCGTCCGGGGCCAACGTCCTGACTTTC.

This clonotype appeared a few times. This chain links TRBV9 with TRBJ1-1, with 7 positions matching TRBD1. The CDR3 is made up of 15 amino acids. Germline V gives CDR1 SGDLS, CDR2 YYNGEE. The ends lost 3 bases at V and 5 bases at J; junction bases unmatched: 10. The CDR3 nucleotides read TGTGCCAGCAGCGCCTCCGGGACAGTCGTTACTGAAGCTTTCTTT. Translated, it gives CASSASGTVVTEAFF.

This clonotype was counted at least ten times. The rearrangement uses TRBV6-1 and TRBJ1-5; TRBD1 is a possible D gene (6 bases). In germline, CDR1 is MNHNS, CDR2 SASEGT. V lost 4 bases and J 1 base, leaving 8 bases between the germline ends. The CDR3 consists of 14 residues. The CDR3 DNA is TGTGCCAGCAGTGCAGGGGTGAGCAATCAGCCCCAGCATTTT. Protein: CASSAGVSNQPQHF.

This clonotype came up a few times. The chain joins TRBV28 to TRBJ2-1; 10 bases are shared with TRBD2. V lost 5 bases to trimming and J lost 0 bases; unmatched junction nucleotides: 7. Per the germline V gene, CDR1 is MDHEN and CDR2 is SYDVKM. This CDR3 is built from 17 residues. The CDR3 protein is CASSPGASGSSYNEQFF. The CDR3 bases are TGTGCCAGCAGTCCAGGCGCTAGCGGGAGCTCCTACAATGAGCAGTTCTTC.

V gene TRBV27 combines with J gene TRBJ1-3; D call uncertain. Trimming removed 6 bases at V and 4 bases at J, with 13 bases between. This CDR3 has 14 residues. The V gene's germline CDR1 is MNHEY and CDR2 SMNVEV (reference sequence). The CDR3 spells CASSQRRSGNTIYF. The CDR3 DNA reads as TGTGCCAGCAGCCAGCGGAGGTCCGGAAACACCATATATTTT.

This clonotype has more than one count but fewer than ten. J is TRBJ2-1 and V is TRBV12-3 or TRBV12-4; TRBD2 matches 7 bases. The CDR3 consists of 15 residues. J gave up 0 bases and V 8 bases, and 7 bases lay outside the gene matches. CDR3 DNA: TGTGCCAGCGGTGTGGGAGGGAGCTCCTACAATGAGCAGTTCTTC. Protein sequence: CASGVGGSSYNEQFF.

The V call is TRBV7-8, the J call TRBJ1-2, with 7 bases that match TRBD1. J gave up 6 bases and V 4 bases, and 17 bases lay outside the gene matches. Germline V gene lookup returns CDR1 SGHVS and CDR2 FQNEAQ. The CDR3 loop spans 17 amino acids. In DNA form, the CDR3 reads TGTGCCAGCAGCTCCCGACGTCCGACAGGGATTGCCCATGGCTACACCTTC. It codes for CASSSRRPTGIAHGYTF.

This clonotype was detected only a few times. This chain joins TRBV5-1 and TRBJ2-1; either TRBD1 or TRBD2 may supply D (6 bases each). V was trimmed by 0 bases and J by 14 bases, leaving 15 bases between them. Germline loops: CDR1 SGHRS, CDR2 YFSETQ. This CDR3 has 13 amino acids. The CDR3 region has the DNA TGCGCCAGCAGCTTGGATGGGTTGAGGGGGGAGTTCTTC. Protein product: CASSLDGLRGEFF.

The rearrangement joins TRBV12-3 or TRBV12-4 to TRBJ2-3; TRBD1 might be the D (7 bases). This CDR3 is 16 amino acids long. Trimming shortened V by 2 bases and J by 5 bases, and 17 bases separated the two germline ends. The CDR3 here is CASSLSRQGGIDTQYF. Written as DNA, the CDR3 is TGTGCCAGCAGTTTAAGTCGACAGGGAGGAATAGATACGCAGTATTTT.